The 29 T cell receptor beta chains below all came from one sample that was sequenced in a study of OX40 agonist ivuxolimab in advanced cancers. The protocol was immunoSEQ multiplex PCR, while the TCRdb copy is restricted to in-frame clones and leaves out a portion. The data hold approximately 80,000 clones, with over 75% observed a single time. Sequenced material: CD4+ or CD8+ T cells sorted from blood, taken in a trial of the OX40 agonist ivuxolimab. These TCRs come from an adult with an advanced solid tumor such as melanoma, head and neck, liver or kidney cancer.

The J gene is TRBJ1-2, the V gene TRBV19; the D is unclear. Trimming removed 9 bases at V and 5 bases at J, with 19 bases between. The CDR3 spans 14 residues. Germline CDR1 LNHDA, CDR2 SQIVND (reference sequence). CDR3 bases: TGTGCCAGCCGAACTCGGACTTACCAATATGGCTACACCTTC. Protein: CASRTRTYQYGYTF.

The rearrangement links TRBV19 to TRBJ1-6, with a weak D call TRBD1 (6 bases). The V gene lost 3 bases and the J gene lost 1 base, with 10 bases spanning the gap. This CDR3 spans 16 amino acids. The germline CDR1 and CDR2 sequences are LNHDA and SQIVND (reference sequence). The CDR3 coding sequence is TGTGCCAGTAGTATGACACAGGGTTCCTATAATTCACCCCTCCACTTT. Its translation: CASSMTQGSYNSPLHF.

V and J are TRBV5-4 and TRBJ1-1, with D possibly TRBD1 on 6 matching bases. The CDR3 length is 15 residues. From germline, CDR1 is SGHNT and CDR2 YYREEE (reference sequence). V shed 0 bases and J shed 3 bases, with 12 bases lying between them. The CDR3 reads CASSLDVGADTEAFF. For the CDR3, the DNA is TGTGCCAGCAGCTTGGACGTGGGGGCAGACACTGAAGCTTTCTTT. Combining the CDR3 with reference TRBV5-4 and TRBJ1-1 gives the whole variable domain ETGVTQSPTHLIKTRGQQVTLRCSSQSGHNTVSWYQQALGQGPQFIFQYYREEENGRGNFPPRFSGLQFPNYSSELNVNALELDDSALYLCASSLDVGADTEAFFGQGTRLTVV.

CDR3 loop: CSVEDWGGDSPGNTIYF. DNA of the CDR3: TGCAGCGTTGAAGATTGGGGGGGGGACAGCCCTGGAAACACCATATATTTT. The V gene is TRBV29-1, the J gene TRBJ1-3; 7 bases are shared with TRBD1. Losses at the gene ends were 0 bases for V and 2 bases for J; bases not matched to a gene: 10. The CDR3 totals 17 residues. CDR1 and CDR2 from the germline V gene are SQVTM and ANQGSEA. Full variable domain (remainder filled in from reference TRBV29-1 and TRBJ1-3): SAVISQKPSRDICQRGTSLTIQCQVDSQVTMMFWYRQQPGQSLTLIATANQGSEATYESGFVIDKFPISRPNLTFSTLTVSNMSPEDSSIYLCSVEDWGGDSPGNTIYFGEGSWLTVV.

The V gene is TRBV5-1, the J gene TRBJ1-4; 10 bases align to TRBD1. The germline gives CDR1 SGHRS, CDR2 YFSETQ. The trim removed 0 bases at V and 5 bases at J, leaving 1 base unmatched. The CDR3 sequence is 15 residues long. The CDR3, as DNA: TGCGCCAGCAGCTTGGAGGGACAGGGGAATGAAAAACTGTTTTTT. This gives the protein CASSLEGQGNEKLFF.

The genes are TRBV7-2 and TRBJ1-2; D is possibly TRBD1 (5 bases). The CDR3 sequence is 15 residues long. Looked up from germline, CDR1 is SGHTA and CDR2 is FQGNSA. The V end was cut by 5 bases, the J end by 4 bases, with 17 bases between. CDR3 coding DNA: TGTGCCAGCAGCCCGGGGGGGGGTGTGGGCTATGGCTACACCTTC. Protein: CASSPGGGVGYGYTF. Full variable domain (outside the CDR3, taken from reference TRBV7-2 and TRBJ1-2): GAGVSQSPSNKVTEKGKDVELRCDPISGHTALYWYRQSLGQGLEFLIYFQGNSAPDKSGLPSDRFSAERTGGSVSTLTIQRTQQEDSAVYLCASSPGGGVGYGYTFGSGTRLTVV.

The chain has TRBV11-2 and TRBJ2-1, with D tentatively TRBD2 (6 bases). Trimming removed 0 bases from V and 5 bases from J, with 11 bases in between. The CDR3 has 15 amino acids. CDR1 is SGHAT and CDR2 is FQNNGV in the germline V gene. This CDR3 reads CASSLDNGSDNEQFF. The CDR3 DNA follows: TGTGCCAGCAGCTTAGATAACGGGAGCGACAATGAGCAGTTCTTC. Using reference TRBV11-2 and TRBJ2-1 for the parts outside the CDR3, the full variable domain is EAGVAQSPRYKIIEKRQSVAFWCNPISGHATLYWYQQILGQGPKLLIQFQNNGVVDDSQLPKDRFSAERLKGVDSTLKIQPAKLEDSAVYLCASSLDNGSDNEQFFGPGTRLTVL.

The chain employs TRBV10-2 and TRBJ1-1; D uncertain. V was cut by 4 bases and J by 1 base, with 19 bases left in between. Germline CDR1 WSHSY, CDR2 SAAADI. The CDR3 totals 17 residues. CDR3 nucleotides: TGCGCCAGCAGTGTAACCAGAGTACTGAACACGAACACTGAAGCTTTCTTT. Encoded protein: CASSVTRVLNTNTEAFF.

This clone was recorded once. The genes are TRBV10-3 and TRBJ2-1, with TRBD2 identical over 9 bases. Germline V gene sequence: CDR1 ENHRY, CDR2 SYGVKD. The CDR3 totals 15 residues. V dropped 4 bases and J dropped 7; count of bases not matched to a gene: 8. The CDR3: CAISARSGGKNEQFF. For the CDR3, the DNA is TGTGCCATCAGTGCCCGTAGCGGGGGTAAGAATGAGCAGTTCTTC.

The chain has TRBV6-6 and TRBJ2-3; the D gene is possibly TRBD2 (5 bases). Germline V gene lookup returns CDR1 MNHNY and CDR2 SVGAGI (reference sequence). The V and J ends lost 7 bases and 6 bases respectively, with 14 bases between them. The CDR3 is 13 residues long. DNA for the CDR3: TGTGCCAGCAAAGGAGGACCACAGGATACGCAGTATTTT. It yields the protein CASKGGPQDTQYF.

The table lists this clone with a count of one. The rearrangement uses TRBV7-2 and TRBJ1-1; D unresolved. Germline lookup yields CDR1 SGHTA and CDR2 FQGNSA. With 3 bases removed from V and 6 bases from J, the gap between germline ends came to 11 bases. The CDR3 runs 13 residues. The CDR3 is CASSFTAQAEAFF. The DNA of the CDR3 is TGTGCCAGCAGCTTCACGGCACAAGCTGAAGCTTTCTTT.

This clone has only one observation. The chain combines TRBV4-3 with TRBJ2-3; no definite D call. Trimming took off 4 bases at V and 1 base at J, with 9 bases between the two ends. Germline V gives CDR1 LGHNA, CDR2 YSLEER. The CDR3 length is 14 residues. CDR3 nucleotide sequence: TGCGCCAGCAGCCCCGGGTTAGGCACAGATACGCAGTATTTT. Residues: CASSPGLGTDTQYF.

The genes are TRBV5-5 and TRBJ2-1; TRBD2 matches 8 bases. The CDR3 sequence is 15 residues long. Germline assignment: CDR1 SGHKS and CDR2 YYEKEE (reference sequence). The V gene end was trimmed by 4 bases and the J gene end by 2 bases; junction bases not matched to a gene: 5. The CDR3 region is CASSGQAGAYNEQFF. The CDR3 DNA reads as TGTGCCAGCAGCGGACAAGCGGGGGCCTACAATGAGCAGTTCTTC.

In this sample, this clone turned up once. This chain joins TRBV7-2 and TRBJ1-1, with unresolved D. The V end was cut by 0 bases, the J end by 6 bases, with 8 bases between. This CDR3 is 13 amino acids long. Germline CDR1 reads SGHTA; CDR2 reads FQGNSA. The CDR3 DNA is TGTGCCAGCAGCTTAGCTGGGGTCGCTGAAGCTTTCTTT. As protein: CASSLAGVAEAFF.

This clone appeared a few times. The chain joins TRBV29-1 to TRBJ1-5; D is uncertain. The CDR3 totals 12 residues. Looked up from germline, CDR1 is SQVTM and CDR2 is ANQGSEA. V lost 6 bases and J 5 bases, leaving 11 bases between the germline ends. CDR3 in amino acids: CSVSDGDQPQHF. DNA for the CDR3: TGCAGCGTCTCGGACGGGGATCAGCCCCAGCATTTT.

DNA for the CDR3: TGTGCCTGGACCCCCGGACAGGGCAGCTCTGAAAAACTGTTTTTT. Protein product: CAWTPGQGSSEKLFF. The rearrangement uses TRBV30 and TRBJ1-4; 8 nucleotides align to TRBD1. Per the germline V gene, CDR1 is GTSNPN and CDR2 is SVGIG (reference sequence). The CDR3 is 15 amino acids. J was trimmed by 7 bases and V by 4 bases; bases with no gene match: 11.

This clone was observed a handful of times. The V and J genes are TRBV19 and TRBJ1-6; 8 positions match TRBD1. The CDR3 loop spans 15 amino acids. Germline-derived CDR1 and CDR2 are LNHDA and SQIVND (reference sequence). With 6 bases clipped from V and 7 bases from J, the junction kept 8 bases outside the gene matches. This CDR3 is CASSARTGFNSPLHF. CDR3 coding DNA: TGTGCCAGTAGCGCCCGGACAGGGTTCAATTCACCCCTCCACTTT.

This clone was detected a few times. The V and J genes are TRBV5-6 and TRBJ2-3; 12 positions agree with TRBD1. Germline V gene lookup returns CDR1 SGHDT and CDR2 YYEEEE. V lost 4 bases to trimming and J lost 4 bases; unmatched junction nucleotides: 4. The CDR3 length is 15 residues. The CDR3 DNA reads TGTGCCAGCAGCCCGGGACAGGGGGCGGCAGATACGCAGTATTTT. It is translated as CASSPGQGAADTQYF.

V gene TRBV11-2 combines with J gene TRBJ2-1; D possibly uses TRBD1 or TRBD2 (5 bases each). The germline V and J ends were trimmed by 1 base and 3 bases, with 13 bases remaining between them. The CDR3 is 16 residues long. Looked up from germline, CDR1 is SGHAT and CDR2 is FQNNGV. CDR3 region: CASSLGGTGFYNEQFF. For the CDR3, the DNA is TGTGCCAGCAGCTTAGGTGGGACGGGATTCTACAATGAGCAGTTCTTC.

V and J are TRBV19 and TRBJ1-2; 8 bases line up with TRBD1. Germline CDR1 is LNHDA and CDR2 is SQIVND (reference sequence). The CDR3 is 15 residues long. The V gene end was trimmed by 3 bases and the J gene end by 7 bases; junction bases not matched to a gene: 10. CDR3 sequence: CASSISQGAKGGYTF. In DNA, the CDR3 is TGTGCCAGTAGTATTAGCCAGGGGGCTAAGGGTGGCTACACCTTC.

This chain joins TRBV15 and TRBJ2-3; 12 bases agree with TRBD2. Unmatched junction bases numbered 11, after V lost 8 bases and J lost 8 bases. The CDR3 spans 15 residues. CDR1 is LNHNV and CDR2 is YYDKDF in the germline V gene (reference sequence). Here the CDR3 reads CATRGASGGAGTQYF. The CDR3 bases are TGTGCCACCCGCGGGGCTAGCGGGGGGGCTGGTACGCAGTATTTT. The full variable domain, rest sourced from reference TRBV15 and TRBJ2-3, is DAMVIQNPRYQVTQFGKPVTLSCSQTLNHNVMYWYQQKSSQAPKLLFHYYDKDFNNEADTPDNFQSRRPNTSFCFLDIRSPGLGDTAMYLCATRGASGGAGTQYFGPGTRLTVL.

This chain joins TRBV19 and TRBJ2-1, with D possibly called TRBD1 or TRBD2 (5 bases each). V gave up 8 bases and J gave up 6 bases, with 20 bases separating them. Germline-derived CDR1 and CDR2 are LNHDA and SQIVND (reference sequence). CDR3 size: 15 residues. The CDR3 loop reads CASSLGGSRVNEQFF. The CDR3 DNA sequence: TGTGCCAGTTCGCTTGGGGGATCTAGGGTCAATGAGCAGTTCTTC. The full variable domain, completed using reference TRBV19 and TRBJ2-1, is DGGITQSPKYLFRKEGQNVTLSCEQNLNHDAMYWYRQDPGQGLRLIYYSQIVNDFQKGDIAEGYSVSREKKESFPLTVTSAQKNPTAFYLCASSLGGSRVNEQFFGPGTRLTVL.

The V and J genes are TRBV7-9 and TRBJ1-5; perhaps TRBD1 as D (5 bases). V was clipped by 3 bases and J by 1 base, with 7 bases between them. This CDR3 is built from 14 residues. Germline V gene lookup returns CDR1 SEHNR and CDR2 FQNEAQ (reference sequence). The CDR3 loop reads CASSLGQSNQPQHF. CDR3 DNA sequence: TGTGCCAGCAGCTTGGGGCAGAGCAATCAGCCCCAGCATTTT.

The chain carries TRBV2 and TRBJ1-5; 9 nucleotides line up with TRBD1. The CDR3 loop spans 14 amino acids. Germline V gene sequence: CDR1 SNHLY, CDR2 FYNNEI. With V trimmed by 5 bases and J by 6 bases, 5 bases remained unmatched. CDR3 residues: CASSSGQGSQPQHF. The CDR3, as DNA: TGTGCCAGCAGTTCCGGACAGGGGAGTCAGCCCCAGCATTTT.

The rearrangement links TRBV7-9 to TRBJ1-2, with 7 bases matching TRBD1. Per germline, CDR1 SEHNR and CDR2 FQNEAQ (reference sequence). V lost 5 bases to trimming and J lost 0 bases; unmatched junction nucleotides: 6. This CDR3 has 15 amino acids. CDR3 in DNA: TGTGCCAGCAGCGTAGGACAGGCCGCTAACTATGGCTACACCTTC. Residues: CASSVGQAANYGYTF.

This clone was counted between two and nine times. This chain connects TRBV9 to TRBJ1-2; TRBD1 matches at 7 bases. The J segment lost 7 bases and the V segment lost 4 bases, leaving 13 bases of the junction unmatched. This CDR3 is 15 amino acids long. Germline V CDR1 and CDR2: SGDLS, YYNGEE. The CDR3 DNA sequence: TGTGCCAGCAGCTCCCGGACAGGCGCGGAACGTGGCTACACCTTC. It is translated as CASSSRTGAERGYTF.

DNA of the CDR3: TGTGCCTGGAGAGGCCAGGTTAATGAAAAACTGTTTTTT. Its protein product is CAWRGQVNEKLFF. This rearrangement joins TRBV30 to TRBJ1-4; D is ambiguous. The germline CDR1 and CDR2 sequences are GTSNPN and SVGIG (reference sequence). This CDR3 is built from 13 residues. Trimming cost V 3 bases and J 4 bases, with 9 bases left between them.

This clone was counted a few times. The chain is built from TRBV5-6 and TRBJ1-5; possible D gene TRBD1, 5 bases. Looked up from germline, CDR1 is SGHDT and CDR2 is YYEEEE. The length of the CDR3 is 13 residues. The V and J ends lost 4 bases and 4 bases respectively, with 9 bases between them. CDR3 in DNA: TGTGCCAGCAGCGACAGCCCTAATCAGCCCCAGCATTTT. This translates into CASSDSPNQPQHF.

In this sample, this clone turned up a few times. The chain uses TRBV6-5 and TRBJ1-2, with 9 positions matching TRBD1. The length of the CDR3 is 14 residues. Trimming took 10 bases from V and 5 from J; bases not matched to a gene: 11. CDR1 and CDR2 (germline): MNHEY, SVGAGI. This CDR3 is CATGGDRAPYGYTF. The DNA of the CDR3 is TGTGCCACCGGGGGGGACAGGGCGCCTTATGGCTACACCTTC.